The 21 T cell receptor beta chains reported below all come from one sample, sequenced in a study of CD8+CD57+ T cells in acquired aplastic anemia (dated by TCRdb to about 2018). The sequencer listed for this sample is Illumina HiSeq 2000. Genomic DNA was used as template for profiling of TCR beta VDJ combinations and CDR3 sequences. The public reads were reprocessed in TCRdb via fastp at Q25 and MiXCR, keeping in-frame beta chains. Each CDR3 protein gets just one entry, which takes the most common genes and DNA from the rows behind it. The sample table contains 200,000 to 250,000 distinct CDR3 sequences; only one count was recorded for around three fifths of them. The ten largest clones capture roughly 64% of the sample. Flow cytometry had shown CD8+CD57+ cell expansion in the patients selected for sequencing. The specimen sequenced was sorted CD4+, CD8+, or CD8+CD57+ T cells (not recorded which) from PBMCs. The receptors were sampled from a human donor with aplastic anemia.

The chain recombines TRBV15 with TRBJ2-3; D is perhaps TRBD1 or TRBD2 (6 bases each). Trimming shortened V by 1 base and J by 6 bases, and 8 bases separated the two germline ends. CDR1 is LNHNV, CDR2 YYDKDF, per germline (reference sequence). This CDR3 spans 13 amino acids. The CDR3: CATSRAGADTQYF. CDR3 nucleotides: TGTGCCACCAGCAGAGCGGGGGCGGATACGCAGTATTTT.

This clonotype was seen only a few times. V usage is TRBV7-2 and J usage is TRBJ2-7, with TRBD2 matching 7 bases. This CDR3 spans 11 amino acids. From germline, CDR1 is SGHTA and CDR2 FQGNSA. Trimming cost V 1 base and J 12 bases; bases outside gene matches: 3. The CDR3 DNA reads TGTGCCAGCAGCTTAGGGGCGGGAGTGTACTTC. This gives the protein CASSLGAGVYF.

There are many counts of this clonotype. The CDR3 DNA sequence: TGCGCCAGCAGTGACGCTGGGCTGGTCGTCGTGGGACAGCAGTTCTTC. It specifies CASSDAGLVVVGQQFF. The rearrangement uses TRBV10-2 and TRBJ2-1; D tentatively reads TRBD1 or TRBD2 (5 bases each). V was clipped by 3 bases and J by 11 bases, with 23 bases between them. The germline CDR1 and CDR2 sequences are WSHSY and SAAADI. The CDR3 is made up of 16 amino acids.

The chain is built from TRBV2 and TRBJ1-4, with a weak D call TRBD1 (5 bases). CDR1 SNHLY and CDR2 FYNNEI come from the germline V gene. The CDR3 extends over 15 amino acids. V gave up 11 bases and J gave up 5 bases, with 21 bases separating them. Here the CDR3 reads CASEEGQGLNEKLFF. The CDR3, as DNA: TGTGCCTCGGAAGAGGGGCAGGGATTGAATGAAAAACTGTTTTTT.

CDR3 sequence (DNA): TGTGCCACCAGTGGTCCGAGACCAGGGGGGTATGGCTACACCTTC. This gives the protein CATSGPRPGGYGYTF. V is TRBV24-1 and J is TRBJ1-2, with 7 positions matching TRBD1. With V trimmed by 5 bases and J by 5 bases, 10 bases remained unmatched. This CDR3 comprises 15 residues. Germline V CDR1 and CDR2: KGHDR, SFDVKD.

The rearrangement joins TRBV15 to TRBJ2-5, with 14 bases that match TRBD2. This CDR3 region has 17 residues. V trimming: 3 bases; J trimming: 4 bases; junction bases outside the gene matches: 7. Germline CDR1 and CDR2: LNHNV and YYDKDF (reference sequence). CDR3 residues: CATSSVAGTSGGETQYF. DNA for the CDR3: TGTGCCACCAGCAGCGTAGCTGGGACTAGCGGGGGAGAGACCCAGTACTTC.

This clonotype was detected only once. This chain links TRBV19 with TRBJ2-2; no definite D call. V lost 3 bases, J lost 0 bases, and 11 bases lay in between. CDR1 and CDR2 (germline): LNHDA, SQIVND (reference sequence). CDR3 size: 16 residues. The CDR3 sequence is CASSILGRSNTGELFF. For the CDR3, the DNA is TGTGCCAGTAGTATCTTGGGCAGGTCGAACACCGGGGAGCTGTTTTTT.

Remarks on this clonotype: One end of the junction does not line up with germline, which may come from a read error. V is TRBV7-9 and J is TRBJ2-3; 8 bases align to TRBD2. CDR3 length: 15 residues. Germline assignment: CDR1 SEHNR and CDR2 FQNEAQ (reference sequence). The CDR3 is CASSFGGGFTDTQYF. CDR3 coding DNA: TGCGCCAGCAGCTTTGGCGGGGGGTTCACAGATACGCAGTATTTT.

The CDR3 protein is CSASGGEMAIHF. The CDR3, as DNA: TGCAGTGCTAGTGGGGGGGAAATGGCGATCCACTTT. The chain joins TRBV20-1 to TRBJ1-6; a possible D gene is TRBD1 (5 bases). V lost 3 bases and J lost 17, with 17 bases in between. Germline-derived CDR1 and CDR2 are DFQATT and SNEGSKA (reference sequence). The CDR3 is made up of 12 amino acids.

J is TRBJ2-5 and V is TRBV7-6, with 13 bases that match TRBD2. The length of the CDR3 is 19 residues. The V gene end was trimmed by 3 bases and the J gene end by 0 bases; junction bases not matched to a gene: 10. Per germline, CDR1 SGHVS and CDR2 FNYEAQ. CDR3 residues: CASSFAPKTSGGNQETQYF. CDR3 DNA sequence: TGTGCCAGCAGCTTCGCGCCGAAGACTAGCGGGGGGAACCAAGAGACCCAGTACTTC.

V is TRBV15 and J is TRBJ1-2; TRBD1 might be the D (6 bases). Germline V gives CDR1 LNHNV, CDR2 YYDKDF (reference sequence). The CDR3 is made up of 17 amino acids. V lost 4 bases to trimming and J lost 2 bases, with 20 bases between them. The CDR3 is CATSNLRGAGVNYGYTF. The CDR3 DNA reads as TGTGCCACCAGCAATCTTAGGGGGGCAGGGGTCAACTATGGCTACACCTTC.

The chain employs TRBV20-1 and TRBJ2-1; 9 bases map to TRBD1. The V segment lost 0 bases and the J segment 4 bases; nucleotides outside the gene matches: 7. The CDR3 is made up of 16 amino acids. Germline V gene sequence: CDR1 DFQATT, CDR2 SNEGSKA (reference sequence). The CDR3 DNA is TGCAGTGCTAGAGATAAGGGACAGGGACTATACAATGAGCAGTTCTTC. This translates into CSARDKGQGLYNEQFF.

This chain joins TRBV5-1 and TRBJ2-2; D is ambiguous. The CDR3 totals 15 residues. Germline values: CDR1 SGHRS, CDR2 YFSETQ. Trimming stripped 0 bases from V and 1 base from J, with 7 bases between. The CDR3 loop reads CASSLAVRNTGELFF. CDR3 DNA: TGCGCCAGCAGCTTGGCCGTGAGGAACACCGGGGAGCTGTTTTTT.

Concerning this clonotype: Its ends do not fully match the called genes, so a read error is possible. This chain connects TRBV7-9 to TRBJ1-1; D is perhaps TRBD1 (6 bases). This CDR3 contains 13 residues. Germline values: CDR1 SEHNR, CDR2 FQNEAQ (reference sequence). The CDR3 nucleotides read TGTGCCAGCAGCTCACAGGGACAATCCCGGTCAATCTTT. Its translation is CASSSQGQSRSIF. Looking up the rest from reference TRBV7-9 and TRBJ1-1 gives the full variable domain: DTGVSQNPRHKITKRGQNVTFRCDPISEHNRLYWYRQTLGQGPEFLTYFQNEAQLEKSRLLSDRFSAERPKGSFSTLEIQRTEQGDSAMYLCASSSQGQSRSIFGQGTRLTVV.

The chain recombines TRBV2 with TRBJ2-7; tentatively, D is TRBD2 (5 bases). The CDR3 is 13 residues long. Germline lookup yields CDR1 SNHLY and CDR2 FYNNEI. The V gene lost 3 bases and the J gene lost 3 bases, with 9 bases spanning the gap. CDR3 region: CASSERVNYEQYF. As DNA, the CDR3 is TGTGCCAGCAGTGAGAGGGTTAACTACGAGCAGTACTTC.

V and J are TRBV2 and TRBJ1-2, with a tentative D call TRBD1 (5 bases). Looked up from germline, CDR1 is SNHLY and CDR2 is FYNNEI. The CDR3 totals 12 residues. Trimming pared 6 bases from V and 5 bases from J, leaving 10 bases between. This chain's CDR3 is CASRGTEYGYTF. CDR3 in DNA: TGTGCCAGCAGGGGGACGGAGTATGGCTACACCTTC.

This sequence joins TRBV20-1 and TRBJ2-7; D is undetermined. This CDR3 has 15 amino acids. V was shortened by 0 bases and J by 3 bases, with 15 bases between the two germline ends. Germline V gives CDR1 DFQATT, CDR2 SNEGSKA (reference sequence). CDR3 DNA: TGCAGTGCTAGAGATCCTTCACGAGCCATCTACGAGCAGTACTTC. This translates into CSARDPSRAIYEQYF.

V gene TRBV19 combines with J gene TRBJ1-6, with TRBD1 matching over 7 bases. The CDR3 is 14 amino acids. From germline, CDR1 is LNHDA and CDR2 SQIVND (reference sequence). V trimming: 5 bases; J trimming: 4 bases; junction bases outside the gene matches: 2. The CDR3: CASSEGQYNSPLHF. CDR3 nucleotides: TGTGCCAGTAGTGAGGGACAGTATAATTCACCCCTCCACTTT. The whole variable domain, remainder taken from reference TRBV19 and TRBJ1-6, is DGGITQSPKYLFRKEGQNVTLSCEQNLNHDAMYWYRQDPGQGLRLIYYSQIVNDFQKGDIAEGYSVSREKKESFPLTVTSAQKNPTAFYLCASSEGQYNSPLHFGNGTRLTVT.

This clonotype has a handful of counts. The rearrangement joins TRBV7-9 to TRBJ1-4; no definite D call. V was pared by 5 bases and J by 2 bases, with 12 bases between. CDR1 SEHNR and CDR2 FQNEAQ come from the germline V gene (reference sequence). This CDR3 comprises 15 residues. CDR3: CASSGEGGTNEKLFF. CDR3 coding DNA: TGTGCCAGCAGCGGAGAAGGTGGCACTAATGAAAAACTGTTTTTT.

The chain uses TRBV7-9 and TRBJ2-3; tentative D call: TRBD2 (6 bases). The CDR3 is 16 amino acids. Germline V gives CDR1 SEHNR, CDR2 FQNEAQ (reference sequence). The germline V and J ends were trimmed by 2 bases and 1 base, with 13 bases remaining between them. CDR3 bases: TGTGCCAGCAGCTTATCTACTAGCCGTGGCACAGATACGCAGTATTTT. Its protein is CASSLSTSRGTDTQYF.

J is TRBJ1-6 and V is TRBV2; TRBD1 matches 8 bases. Per germline, CDR1 SNHLY and CDR2 FYNNEI. With V trimmed by 7 bases and J by 9 bases, 11 bases remained unmatched. The CDR3 spans 15 residues. The CDR3 region is CASMNDRGGGSPLHF. The DNA for the CDR3 is TGTGCCAGCATGAACGACAGGGGTGGGGGTTCACCCCTCCACTTT.